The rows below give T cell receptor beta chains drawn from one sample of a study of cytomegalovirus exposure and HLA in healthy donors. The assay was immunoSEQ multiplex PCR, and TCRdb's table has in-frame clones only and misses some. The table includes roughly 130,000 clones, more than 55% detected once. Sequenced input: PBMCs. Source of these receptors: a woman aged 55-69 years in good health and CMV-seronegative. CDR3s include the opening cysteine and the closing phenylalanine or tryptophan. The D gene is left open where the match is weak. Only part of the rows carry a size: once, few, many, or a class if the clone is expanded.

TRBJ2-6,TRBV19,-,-,TGTGCCAGCCTTGACAGGGCCAACGTCCTGACTTTC,CASLDRANVLTF
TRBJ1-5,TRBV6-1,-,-,TGTGCCAGCAGTGAAATCCGGAGCAATCAGCCCCAGCATTTT,CASSEIRSNQPQHF
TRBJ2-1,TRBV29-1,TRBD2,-,TGCAGCGTTGGTGCTAGCGGTTACAATGAGCAGTTCTTC,CSVGASGYNEQFF
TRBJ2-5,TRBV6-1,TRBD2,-,TGTGCCAGCAGTGAGCTCCGGACTAGCGGGGGACGGTACCAAGAGACCCAGTACTTC,CASSELRTSGGRYQETQYF
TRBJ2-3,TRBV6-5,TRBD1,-,TGTGCCAGCAGTTCACAGGGGGATCTCACAGATACGCAGTATTTT,CASSSQGDLTDTQYF
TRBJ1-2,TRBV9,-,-,TGTGCCAGCAGCGTAGGCAGAATCCGGCAGGGGTATGGCTACACCTTC,CASSVGRIRQGYGYTF
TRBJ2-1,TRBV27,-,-,TGTGCCAGCAGTTATTCAAGGGAGTTCTACAATGAGCAGTTCTTC,CASSYSREFYNEQFF
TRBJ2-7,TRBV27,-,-,TGTGCCAGCGGCTCTAGCTACGAGCAGTACTTC,CASGSSYEQYF
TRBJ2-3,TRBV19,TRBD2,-,TGTGCCAGTAGTATCCAGCGGGAGGCAAGGGATACGCAGTATTTT,CASSIQREARDTQYF
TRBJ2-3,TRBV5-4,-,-,TGTGCCAGCAGCTCCTTGACAGACAACACAGATACGCAGTATTTT,CASSSLTDNTDTQYF
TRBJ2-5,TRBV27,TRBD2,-,TGTGCCAGCAGTCATAGCGGGCTCCAAGAGACCCAGTACTTC,CASSHSGLQETQYF
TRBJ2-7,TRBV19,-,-,TGTGCCAGTAGTATACGGGGGGCGGGATCGGACGAGCAGTACTTC,CASSIRGAGSDEQYF
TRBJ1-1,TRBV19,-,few,TGTGCCAGTAGTATGGGCAGGGGAACTGAAGCTTTCTTT,CASSMGRGTEAFF
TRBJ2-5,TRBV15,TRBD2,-,TGTGCCACCAGCAGGGACGTCGGGGGGGGGCGAGAGACCCAGTACTTC,CATSRDVGGGRETQYF
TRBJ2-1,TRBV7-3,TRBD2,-,TGTGCCAGCAGCTTAAGCCGCGGGAGGGTTTTCAATGAGCAGTTCTTC,CASSLSRGRVFNEQFF
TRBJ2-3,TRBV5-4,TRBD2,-,TGTGCCAGCAGCTTGGGGACGGCGGGAGGTGGAGATACGCAGTATTTT,CASSLGTAGGGDTQYF
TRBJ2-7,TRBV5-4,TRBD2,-,TGTGCCAGCAGCCCCCTGGGGGTAGCGGGGGGGGACGAGCAGTACTTC,CASSPLGVAGGDEQYF
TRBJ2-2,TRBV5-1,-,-,TGCGCCAGCAGCCCCCAACCGGGAAGCGGGGAGCTGTTTTTT,CASSPQPGSGELFF
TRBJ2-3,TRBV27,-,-,TGTGCCAGCAGTTTTCGGGCCGCCCTGGGGAGAGATACGCAGTATTTT,CASSFRAALGRDTQYF
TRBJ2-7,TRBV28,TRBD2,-,TGTGCCAGCAGTTTAGGACTAGCGGACGCCTACGAGCAGTACTTC,CASSLGLADAYEQYF
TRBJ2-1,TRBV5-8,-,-,TGTGCCAGCAGCACGGAGGGGAGCTCCTACAATGAGCAGTTCTTC,CASSTEGSSYNEQFF
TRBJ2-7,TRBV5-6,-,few,TGTGCCAGCAGCTTGGGAACTCCCTACGAGCAGTACTTC,CASSLGTPYEQYF
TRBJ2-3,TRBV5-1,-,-,TGCGCCAGCAGCTTGGCAGGTGCTAGCACAGATACGCAGTATTTT,CASSLAGASTDTQYF
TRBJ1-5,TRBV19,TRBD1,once,TGTGCCAGTAGTATAACGGGACAGGGGAATCAGCCCCAGCATTTT,CASSITGQGNQPQHF
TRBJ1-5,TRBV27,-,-,TGTGCCAGCAGTTTTGGGAGGGGAGATCAGCCCCAGCATTTT,CASSFGRGDQPQHF
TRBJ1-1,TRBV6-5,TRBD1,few,TGTGCCAGCAGTCCAAGGACAGGGGGCACTGAAGCTTTCTTT,CASSPRTGGTEAFF
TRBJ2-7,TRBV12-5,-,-,TGTGCTAGTGGTTTGGTCGCCGGGACACTCTCCTACGAGCAGTACTTC,CASGLVAGTLSYEQYF
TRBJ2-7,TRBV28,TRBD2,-,TGTGCCAGCACGGGGGGGGCAACCTACGAGCAGTACTTC,CASTGGATYEQYF
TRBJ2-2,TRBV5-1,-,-,TGCGCCAGCAGCTTGGAGGGGATTTACACCGGGGAGCTGTTTTTT,CASSLEGIYTGELFF
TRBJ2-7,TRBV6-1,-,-,TGTGCCAGCACCTTACTTGGAGGGGTGCAGTACTTC,CASTLLGGVQYF
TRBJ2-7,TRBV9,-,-,TGTGCCAGCAGCTTCGGAGGGGATTCCACCTACGAGCAGTACTTC,CASSFGGDSTYEQYF
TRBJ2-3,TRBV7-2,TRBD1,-,TGTGCCAGCAGCTTAGAGGGACAGGCCACAGATACGCAGTATTTT,CASSLEGQATDTQYF
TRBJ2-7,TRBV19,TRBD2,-,TGTGCCAGTAGTATAAGTAGCGGGGGTTTTCTCTACGAGCAGTACTTC,CASSISSGGFLYEQYF
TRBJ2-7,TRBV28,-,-,TGTGCCAGCAGTTTACCCACGCCGGGTCCCGAGCAGTACTTC,CASSLPTPGPEQYF
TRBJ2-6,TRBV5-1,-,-,TGCGCCAGCAGCTTGTCACGAAGGGGCGCCTCTGGGGCCAACGTCCTGACTTTC,CASSLSRRGASGANVLTF
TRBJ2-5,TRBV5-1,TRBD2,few,TGCGCCAGCAGCTTGGGGCTAGCGGGGAAAGGTTTCGAGACCCAGTACTTC,CASSLGLAGKGFETQYF
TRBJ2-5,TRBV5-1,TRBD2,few,TGCGCCAGCAGCAAAGGGACTAGCGGGAGTCAGGAGACCCAGTACTTC,CASSKGTSGSQETQYF
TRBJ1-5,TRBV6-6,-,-,TGTGCCAGCAGTTACTCTGGGGAGGCCCAGCATTTT,CASSYSGEAQHF
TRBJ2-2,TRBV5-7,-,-,TGTGCCAGCAGCTCCCATACCATTACAGGGTGGAGTACCACCGGGGAGCTGTTTTTT,CASSSHTITGWSTTGELFF
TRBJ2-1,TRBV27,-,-,TGTGCCAGCAGTTGGGCTCTCTACAATGAGCAGTTCTTC,CASSWALYNEQFF
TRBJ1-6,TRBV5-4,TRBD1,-,TGTGCCAGCAGAGGGGACAGGGTGGGAGGTTCACCCCTCCACTTT,CASRGDRVGGSPLHF
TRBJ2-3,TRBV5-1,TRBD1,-,TGCGCCAGCCACATGACAGGGGGTGCAGATACGCAGTATTTT,CASHMTGGADTQYF
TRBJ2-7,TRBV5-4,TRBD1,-,TGTGCCAGCAGCCTGGGACAGCAGTACGAGCAGTACTTC,CASSLGQQYEQYF
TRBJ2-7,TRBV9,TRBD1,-,TGTGCCAGCAGCGTAGGACAGGGGGCCTCCTACGAGCAGTACTTC,CASSVGQGASYEQYF
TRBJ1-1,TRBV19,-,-,TGTGCCAGTAGTATGGCGGGCGGCTGGACTGAAGCTTTCTTT,CASSMAGGWTEAFF
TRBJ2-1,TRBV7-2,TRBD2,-,TGTGCCAGCACCCCCCGACTAGCGGGAGTGGGCAATGAGCAGTTCTTC,CASTPRLAGVGNEQFF
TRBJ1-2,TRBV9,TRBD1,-,TGTGCCAGCAGCACCGGGACAGGGGCTGTGGGTAACTATGGCTACACCTTC,CASSTGTGAVGNYGYTF
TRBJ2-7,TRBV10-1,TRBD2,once,TGCGCCAGCAGCGACCATATCCTAGCGGGGCCTAGCTCCTACGAGCAGTACTTC,CASSDHILAGPSSYEQYF
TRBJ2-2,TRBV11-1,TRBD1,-,TGTGCCAGCAGCTTCTCCTCTAATGGACAGGGTACGACCGGGGAGCTGTTTTTT,CASSFSSNGQGTTGELFF
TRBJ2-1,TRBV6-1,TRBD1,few,TGTGCCAGCAGTGAAGCGCTTAATAGGGGGCAGGGATTCAATGAGCAGTTCTTC,CASSEALNRGQGFNEQFF
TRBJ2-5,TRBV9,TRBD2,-,TGTGCCAGCAGCGTGCTAGCGGGAGGGTTGAAGAGAGAGACCCAGTACTTC,CASSVLAGGLKRETQYF
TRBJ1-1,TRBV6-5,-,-,TGTGCCAGCAGTTACAACACAGGGACGAAAGCTGAAGCTTTCTTT,CASSYNTGTKAEAFF